The clone carrying this T cell receptor (beta chain) has ten or more counts. The target antigen is unknown. Trimming took 1 base from V and 1 from J, leaving 10 bases between them. The germline CDR1 and CDR2 sequences are SGHAT and FQNNGV. This CDR3 region has 15 residues. This specimen belongs to a study of Graves' ophthalmopathy and Graves' hyperthyroidism. Transcripts of RNA were the source for amplifying TCR beta CDR3 regions. The workflow started with a first-round RT-PCR run with HTBI primers and then moved on to a second-round multiplex PCR. TCRdb redid the calling of the multiplex PCR reads with MiXCR, one entry per CDR3 protein. Of about 390,000 distinct CDR3 sequences in the sample, approximately 15% were seen once. Overall study results and limits: Appearing in blood as well were most expanded thyroid clonotypes above 0.001 frequency. Both an approximately 70% sensitivity and a 72.22% specificity characterized the model's predictions of ophthalmopathy progression.

Certain patients, namely those with other autoimmune diseases, uncontrolled infections, pregnancy or lactation, were excluded. The receptor was derived from a woman between 18 and 29 years old with stable Graves' hyperthyroidism. This chain links TRBV11-2 with TRBJ1-1; D uncertain. Sequenced input: peripheral blood. The CDR3 spells CASSLGGVPNTEAFF. Written as DNA, the CDR3 is TGTGCCAGCAGCTTAGGTGGGGTCCCGAACACTGAAGCTTTCTTT.